The 6 T cell receptor beta chains listed next were all sequenced from one sample in a study of blood T cell repertoires in COVID-19. Generated by immunoSEQ multiplex PCR, the TCRdb table keeps only in-frame clones and is missing some. The repertoire holds approximately 97,000 clones, with more than 65% as singletons. The sequenced material came from peripheral blood. These receptors all stem from a man in his sixties with acute or convalescent COVID-19.

By proportion, this clone is medium-sized (0.01 to 0.1%). This chain connects TRBV3-1 (or the pseudogene TRBV3-2) to TRBJ1-3, with 10 bases aligning to TRBD1. The CDR3 is 18 amino acids. V lost 0 bases to trimming and J lost 4 bases; unmatched junction nucleotides: 9. Germline CDR1 is LGHDT and CDR2 is YNNKEL (reference sequence). The CDR3 spells CASSQEWDRGSLGNTIYF. The CDR3 bases are TGTGCCAGCAGCCAAGAGTGGGACAGGGGTTCGTTAGGAAACACCATATATTTT.

V is TRBV6-4 and J is TRBJ2-2; TRBD1 is a possible D gene (5 bases). Looked up from germline, CDR1 is MRHNA and CDR2 is SNTAGT. CDR3 length: 13 amino acids. Deletions cut 6 bases from V and 5 bases from J, with 10 bases between. CDR3 region: CASSMTVTGELFF. For the CDR3, the DNA is TGTGCCAGCAGCATGACAGTTACCGGGGAGCTGTTTTTT.

The V call is TRBV19, the J call TRBJ1-1; maybe TRBD1 (6 bases). V lost 7 bases to trimming and J lost 2 bases, with 11 bases between them. Germline V gene lookup returns CDR1 LNHDA and CDR2 SQIVND (reference sequence). The CDR3 spans 13 residues. The CDR3 DNA follows: TGTGCCAGTAAACAGGGTACTAACACTGAAGCTTTCTTT. Its translation is CASKQGTNTEAFF.

This chain connects TRBV7-2 to TRBJ1-1; unclear D gene. From germline, CDR1 is SGHTA and CDR2 FQGNSA. This CDR3 region has 13 residues. V dropped 1 base and J dropped 0 bases, with 3 bases sitting between them. The CDR3 here is CASSLGMNTEAFF. The CDR3 nucleotides are TGTGCCAGCAGCTTAGGTATGAACACTGAAGCTTTCTTT. Variable domain in full (rest from reference TRBV7-2 and TRBJ1-1): GAGVSQSPSNKVTEKGKDVELRCDPISGHTALYWYRQSLGQGLEFLIYFQGNSAPDKSGLPSDRFSAERTGGSVSTLTIQRTQQEDSAVYLCASSLGMNTEAFFGQGTRLTVV.

This rearrangement joins TRBV28 to TRBJ1-2; 11 bases align to TRBD1. V shed 6 bases and J 0 bases; nucleotides not matched to a gene: 9. CDR1 is MDHEN, CDR2 SYDVKM, per germline. This CDR3 has 17 residues. CDR3 protein: CASRGEDRGRANYGYTF. For the CDR3, the DNA is TGTGCCAGCAGGGGGGAGGACAGGGGGCGAGCTAACTATGGCTACACCTTC.

The chain recombines TRBV10-3 with TRBJ2-7; no clear D. V was pared by 3 bases and J by 0 bases, with 9 bases between. CDR3 size: 14 residues. Germline V CDR1 and CDR2: ENHRY, SYGVKD. This CDR3 reads CAISESPGSYEQYF. The CDR3 nucleotides are TGTGCCATCAGTGAAAGTCCGGGCTCCTACGAGCAGTACTTC.